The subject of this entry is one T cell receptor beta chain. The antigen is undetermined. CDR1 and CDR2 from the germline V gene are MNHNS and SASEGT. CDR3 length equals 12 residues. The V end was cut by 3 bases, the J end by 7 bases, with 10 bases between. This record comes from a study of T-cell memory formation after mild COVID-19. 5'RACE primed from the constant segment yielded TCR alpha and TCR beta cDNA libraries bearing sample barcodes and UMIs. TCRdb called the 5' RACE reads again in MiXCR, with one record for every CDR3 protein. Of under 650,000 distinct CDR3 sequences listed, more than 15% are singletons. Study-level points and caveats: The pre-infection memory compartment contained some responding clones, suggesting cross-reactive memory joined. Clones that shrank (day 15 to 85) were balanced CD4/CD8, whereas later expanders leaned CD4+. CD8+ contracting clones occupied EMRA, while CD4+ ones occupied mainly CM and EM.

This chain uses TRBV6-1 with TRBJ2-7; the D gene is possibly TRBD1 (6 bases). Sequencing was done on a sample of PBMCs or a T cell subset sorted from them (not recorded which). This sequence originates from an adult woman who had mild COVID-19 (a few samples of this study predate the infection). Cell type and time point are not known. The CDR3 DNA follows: TGTGCCAGCAGTGAGGGGGCTGGTGAGCAGTACTTC. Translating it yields CASSEGAGEQYF.